This TCR beta chain appears in the sequencing data of a study of OX40 agonist ivuxolimab in advanced cancers. Study at large: Ivuxolimab is an agonistic anti-OX40 (CD134) antibody, and patients were treated with it. In three patients, partial responses were observed, one with hepatocellular carcinoma and two with cutaneous melanoma.

General study results and limits: Antigen targets of the expanded peripheral T cells went undetermined.

The count of this clone is one. Its matching antigen is unknown. The assay was immunoSEQ multiplex PCR, and TCRdb's table has in-frame clones only and misses some. The sample shows 55,000 to 70,000 clones, about four fifths of them seen only once. The CDR3 length is 15 residues. Per the germline V gene, CDR1 is SGHNT and CDR2 is YYREEE (reference sequence). V was pared by 4 bases and J by 2 bases, with 4 bases of the junction left unmatched. A history of autoimmune disease or systemic immunosuppression excluded patients. The V and J genes are TRBV5-4 and TRBJ2-3; 10 nucleotides line up with TRBD2. The sample consisted of CD4+ or CD8+ T cells sorted from blood, taken in a trial of the OX40 agonist ivuxolimab. The source of this sequence is an adult with an advanced solid tumor such as melanoma, head and neck, liver or kidney cancer. The CDR3 DNA is TGTGCCAGCAGCCAAACTAGCGGGGTCACAGATACGCAGTATTTT. This encodes CASSQTSGVTDTQYF.